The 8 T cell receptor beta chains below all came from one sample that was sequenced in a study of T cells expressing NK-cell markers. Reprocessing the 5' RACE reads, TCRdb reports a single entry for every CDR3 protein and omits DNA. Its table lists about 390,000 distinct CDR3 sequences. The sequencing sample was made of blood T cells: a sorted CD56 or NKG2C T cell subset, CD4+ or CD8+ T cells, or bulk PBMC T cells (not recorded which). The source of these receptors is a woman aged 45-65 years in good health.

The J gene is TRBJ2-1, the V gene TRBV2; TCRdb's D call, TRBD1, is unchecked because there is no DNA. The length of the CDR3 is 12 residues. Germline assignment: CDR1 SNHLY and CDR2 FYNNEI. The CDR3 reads CASRTGTNEQFF.

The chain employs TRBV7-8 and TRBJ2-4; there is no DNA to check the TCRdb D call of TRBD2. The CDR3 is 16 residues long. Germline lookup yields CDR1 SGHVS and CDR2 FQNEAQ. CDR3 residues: CASILKGRALKNIQYF.

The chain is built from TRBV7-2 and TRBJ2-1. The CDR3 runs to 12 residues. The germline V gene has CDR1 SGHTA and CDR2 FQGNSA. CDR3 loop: CASSSNLYNSFF.

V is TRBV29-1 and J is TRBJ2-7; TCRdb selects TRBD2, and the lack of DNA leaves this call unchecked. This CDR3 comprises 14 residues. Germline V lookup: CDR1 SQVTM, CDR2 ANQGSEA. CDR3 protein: CSVEIPGLEGEQYF.

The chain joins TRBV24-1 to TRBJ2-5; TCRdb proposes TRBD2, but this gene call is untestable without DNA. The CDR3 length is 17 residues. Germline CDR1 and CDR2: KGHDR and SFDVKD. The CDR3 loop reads CATSDASRTSGRETQYF.

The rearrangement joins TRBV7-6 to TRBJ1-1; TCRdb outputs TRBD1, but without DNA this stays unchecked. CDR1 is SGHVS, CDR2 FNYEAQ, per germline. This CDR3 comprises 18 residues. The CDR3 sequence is CASSLKSQGLSMNTEAFF. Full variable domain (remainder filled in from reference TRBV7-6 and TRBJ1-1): GAGVSQSPRYKVTKRGQDVALRCDPISGHVSLYWYRQALGQGPEFLTYFNYEAQQDKSGLPNDRFSAERPEGSISTLTIQRTEQRDSAMYRCASSLKSQGLSMNTEAFFGQGTRLTVV.

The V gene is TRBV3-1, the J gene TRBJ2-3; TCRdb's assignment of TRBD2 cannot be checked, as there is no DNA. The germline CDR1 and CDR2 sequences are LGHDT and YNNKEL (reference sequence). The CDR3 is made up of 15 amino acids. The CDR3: CASSQDWRQTDTQYF.

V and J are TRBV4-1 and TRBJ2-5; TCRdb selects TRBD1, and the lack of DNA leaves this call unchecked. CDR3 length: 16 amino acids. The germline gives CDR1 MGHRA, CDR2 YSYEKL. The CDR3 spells CASSPQVSRVQETQYF.